This entry lists 27 T cell receptor beta chains sequenced from one sample in a study of cytomegalovirus exposure and HLA in healthy donors. PCR was performed using 60 Vbeta and 13 Jbeta primers. Only in-frame clones appear in the TCRdb table, and some are missing; sequencing was by immunoSEQ multiplex PCR. The sample consists of some 110,000 clones, roughly 80% of them appearing once. Sequenced material: PBMCs. The origin of the receptors is a man over 45 in good health and CMV-seronegative.

V is TRBV2 and J is TRBJ2-7, with a weak D call TRBD1 (6 bases). The CDR3 is 14 residues long. Trimming left V 2 bases short and J 1 base short, with 9 bases between. The V gene's germline CDR1 is SNHLY and CDR2 FYNNEI. CDR3 DNA sequence: TGTGCCAGCAGTGAAAGGGGGACATCCTACGAGCAGTACTTC. Translated: CASSERGTSYEQYF.

The V and J genes are TRBV19 and TRBJ1-5; possibly TRBD1 for D (5 bases). The CDR3 covers 14 residues. Germline loops: CDR1 LNHDA, CDR2 SQIVND (reference sequence). Trimming cost V 5 bases and J 7 bases, with 15 bases left between them. In nucleotides, the CDR3 is TGTGCCAGTAGTCCAAGACAGCCGAGGCAGCCCCAGCATTTT. Translated: CASSPRQPRQPQHF. Based on the CDR3 plus reference TRBV19 and TRBJ1-5, the full variable domain is DGGITQSPKYLFRKEGQNVTLSCEQNLNHDAMYWYRQDPGQGLRLIYYSQIVNDFQKGDIAEGYSVSREKKESFPLTVTSAQKNPTAFYLCASSPRQPRQPQHFGDGTRLSIL.

This clone has a handful of counts. This chain joins TRBV6-1 and TRBJ2-7; a possible D gene is TRBD1 (6 bases). The CDR3 spans 14 residues. The germline CDR1 and CDR2 sequences are MNHNS and SASEGT. Trimming stripped 5 bases from V and 0 bases from J, with 11 bases between. The CDR3 sequence is CASSRDRSSYEQYF. CDR3 in DNA: TGTGCCAGCAGTCGAGACAGGAGCTCCTACGAGCAGTACTTC.

The chain recombines TRBV5-5 with TRBJ1-6, with D unresolved. CDR1 is SGHKS, CDR2 YYEKEE, per germline (reference sequence). The CDR3 consists of 14 residues. Deletions cut 4 bases from V and 8 bases from J, with 13 bases between. As DNA, the CDR3 is TGTGCCAGCAGCCGGGTTAACCCTCATTCACCCCTCCACTTT. This encodes CASSRVNPHSPLHF.

This chain connects TRBV11-2 to TRBJ2-7, with 10 bases identical to TRBD2. Germline CDR1 and CDR2: SGHAT and FQNNGV. Unmatched junction bases numbered 2, after V lost 2 bases and J lost 1 base. The CDR3 consists of 15 residues. CDR3 nucleotides: TGTGCCAGCAGCTTACTAGCGGGGGCATCCTACGAGCAGTACTTC. Translating gives CASSLLAGASYEQYF.

The V and J genes are TRBV6-7 and TRBJ2-3; D not certain. TRBV6-7 is identified as an open reading frame with a role that is uncertain. Trimming shortened V by 6 bases and J by 4 bases, and 11 bases separated the two germline ends. This CDR3 contains 13 residues. The CDR3 spells CASSPTPADTQYF. CDR3 DNA: TGTGCCAGCAGCCCTACTCCCGCAGATACGCAGTATTTT.

The rearrangement joins TRBV2 to TRBJ1-1; no definite D call. CDR3 length: 13 amino acids. Per the germline V gene, CDR1 is SNHLY and CDR2 is FYNNEI. V dropped 7 bases and J dropped 0 bases, with 9 bases sitting between them. The CDR3 loop reads CASKRFMNTEAFF. CDR3 in DNA: TGTGCCAGCAAACGGTTCATGAACACTGAAGCTTTCTTT.

The chain is built from TRBV29-1 and TRBJ1-2; 7 bases are shared with TRBD1. Germline V gene lookup returns CDR1 SQVTM and CDR2 ANQGSEA. Germline trimming cut 6 bases from V and 8 bases from J; bases unmatched to any gene: 9. This CDR3 comprises 12 residues. The CDR3 sequence is CSVADRVGGYTF. CDR3 sequence (DNA): TGCAGCGTGGCCGACAGGGTGGGCGGCTACACCTTC.

The chain couples TRBV10-1 to TRBJ2-3; possibly TRBD2 for D (5 bases). V lost 4 bases, J lost 4 bases, and 12 bases lay in between. The CDR3 extends over 14 amino acids. The germline CDR1 and CDR2 sequences are WNHNN and SYGVQD (reference sequence). The CDR3 DNA sequence: TGCGCCAGCAGTGGGGGAGTCAACTCAGATACGCAGTATTTT. Translated: CASSGGVNSDTQYF.

J is TRBJ1-3 and V is TRBV4-2; D call uncertain. V was cut by 0 bases and J by 0 bases, with 9 bases left in between. Per germline, CDR1 LGHNA and CDR2 YNFKEQ. The CDR3 loop spans 16 amino acids. The CDR3, as DNA: TGTGCCAGCAGCCAAGACGCGGGAAGCTCTGGAAACACCATATATTTT. Its translation is CASSQDAGSSGNTIYF.

This clone appeared once. The chain carries TRBV6-4 and TRBJ1-1, with TRBD1 matching over 12 bases. V shed 6 bases, J shed 7 bases, and the junction held 6 bases outside the gene matches. The CDR3 spans 14 residues. Germline V gene lookup returns CDR1 MRHNA and CDR2 SNTAGT. In DNA form, the CDR3 reads TGTGCCAGCAGGCCGGGACAGGGGGCGCGTGAAGCTTTCTTT. This gives the protein CASRPGQGAREAFF.

This clone appeared once. J is TRBJ2-7 and V is TRBV6-1, with D perhaps TRBD1 (5 bases). Trimming took off 6 bases at V and 1 base at J, with 10 bases between the two ends. CDR1 and CDR2 from the germline V gene are MNHNS and SASEGT. The CDR3 sequence is 13 residues long. CDR3 amino acids: CASRMTDSYEQYF. CDR3 DNA sequence: TGTGCCAGCAGGATGACAGATTCCTACGAGCAGTACTTC.

The chain is built from TRBV29-1 and TRBJ2-1; D may be TRBD1 (5 bases). Germline V gene sequence: CDR1 SQVTM, CDR2 ANQGSEA. Trimming cost V 6 bases and J 5 bases, with 26 bases left between them. The CDR3 loop spans 17 amino acids. The CDR3 sequence is CSVAPPHGANRDNEQFF. The CDR3 coding sequence is TGCAGCGTCGCACCACCTCATGGGGCCAACCGCGACAATGAGCAGTTCTTC.

The J gene is TRBJ2-5, the V gene TRBV4-1; perhaps TRBD2 as D (6 bases). CDR1 MGHRA and CDR2 YSYEKL come from the germline V gene. Trimming took 1 base from V and 2 from J, leaving 14 bases between them. The CDR3 is made up of 16 amino acids. The CDR3 sequence: CASSQAPGGGQETQYF. Here the CDR3 DNA reads TGCGCCAGCAGCCAAGCTCCGGGTGGAGGGCAAGAGACCCAGTACTTC.

This chain connects TRBV11-2 to TRBJ2-5, with a weak D call TRBD1 (8 bases). Germline V gene data show CDR1 as SGHAT and CDR2 as FQNNGV. The V gene lost 5 bases and the J gene lost 5 bases, with 18 bases spanning the gap. The CDR3 covers 15 residues. Written as DNA, the CDR3 is TGTGCCAGCAGCCAAACAGGGGGGGGAAGGGAGACCCAGTACTTC. Translation: CASSQTGGGRETQYF.

This chain connects TRBV27 to TRBJ2-2; D is perhaps TRBD2 (6 bases). This CDR3 is 15 amino acids long. CDR1 and CDR2 (germline): MNHEY, SMNVEV (reference sequence). The V gene lost 2 bases and the J gene lost 3 bases, with 10 bases spanning the gap. Here the CDR3 DNA reads TGTGCCAGCAGTTTAGGGGGGTCCCACACCGGGGAGCTGTTTTTT. Protein sequence: CASSLGGSHTGELFF.

The rearrangement uses TRBV7-9 and TRBJ2-5, with D possibly TRBD2 on 7 matching bases. The germline V and J ends were trimmed by 5 bases and 5 bases, with 21 bases remaining between them. Germline V CDR1 and CDR2: SEHNR, FQNEAQ (reference sequence). The CDR3 runs 16 residues. CDR3 coding DNA: TGTGCCAGCAGCCTCGGCCGCGGGGGCGCCAGGGAGACCCAGTACTTC. Its translation is CASSLGRGGARETQYF. Together with reference TRBV7-9 and TRBJ2-5, the CDR3 gives the full variable domain: DTGVSQNPRHKITKRGQNVTFRCDPISEHNRLYWYRQTLGQGPEFLTYFQNEAQLEKSRLLSDRFSAERPKGSFSTLEIQRTEQGDSAMYLCASSLGRGGARETQYFGPGTRLLVL.

V and J are TRBV4-2 and TRBJ2-7, with D tentatively TRBD1 (6 bases). Germline V gene lookup returns CDR1 LGHNA and CDR2 YNFKEQ. Deletions cut 3 bases from V and 1 base from J, with 13 bases between. This CDR3 contains 15 residues. CDR3 in amino acids: CASSQVDSRSYEQYV. The DNA of the CDR3 is TGTGCCAGCAGCCAGGTGGACAGTCGATCCTACGAGCAGTACGTC.

The chain recombines TRBV27 with TRBJ1-3; D might be TRBD1 (5 bases). Trimming took 1 base from V and 0 from J, leaving 10 bases between them. CDR1 is MNHEY and CDR2 is SMNVEV in the germline V gene (reference sequence). The CDR3 runs 16 residues. The CDR3 coding sequence is TGTGCCAGCAGTTTATATGGGGCGAGCTCTGGAAACACCATATATTTT. Translation gives CASSLYGASSGNTIYF.

This chain uses TRBV5-5 with TRBJ1-5, with D tentatively TRBD1 (5 bases). The CDR3 runs to 14 residues. The V gene lost 4 bases and the J gene lost 8 bases, with 16 bases spanning the gap. Per the germline V gene, CDR1 is SGHKS and CDR2 is YYEKEE (reference sequence). The CDR3 nucleotides read TGTGCCAGCAGCCCGGGGGGGTTGGAGGAGCCCCAGCATTTT. The encoded protein is CASSPGGLEEPQHF.

The chain uses TRBV6-6 and TRBJ1-2, with D hard to call. The germline CDR1 and CDR2 sequences are MNHNY and SVGAGI (reference sequence). The CDR3 length is 12 residues. Trimming removed 11 bases from V and 4 bases from J, with 14 bases in between. The CDR3 DNA sequence: TGTGCCTCCTCGGGAGGCGGCTATGGCTACACCTTC. Amino acid sequence: CASSGGGYGYTF.

J is TRBJ1-6 and V is TRBV6-1; TRBD1 agrees at 11 bases. The junction had 4 bases not matched to a gene; V was cut back by 1 base and J by 11 bases. The germline V gene encodes CDR1 MNHNS and CDR2 SASEGT. CDR3 length: 15 amino acids. CDR3 nucleotide sequence: TGTGCCAGCAGTGAAGGGACAGGGGGCTGGGCACCCCTCCACTTT. Amino acids: CASSEGTGGWAPLHF.

The chain is built from TRBV19 and TRBJ1-5; D unresolved. The germline V and J ends were trimmed by 2 bases and 0 bases, with 8 bases remaining between them. The germline gives CDR1 LNHDA, CDR2 SQIVND (reference sequence). The length of the CDR3 is 15 residues. The CDR3 region has the DNA TGTGCCAGTAGTATATACGGGTATAGCAATCAGCCCCAGCATTTT. This sequence encodes CASSIYGYSNQPQHF.

The chain uses TRBV11-2 and TRBJ1-4; D perhaps matches TRBD1 (5 bases). Trimming pared 1 base from V and 7 bases from J, leaving 7 bases between. The germline V gene has CDR1 SGHAT and CDR2 FQNNGV. The CDR3 spans 13 residues. As DNA, the CDR3 is TGTGCCAGCAGCTTAGCAACAGGTGAAAAACTGTTTTTT. Translated, it gives CASSLATGEKLFF.

This chain links TRBV7-3 with TRBJ2-3; 7 nucleotides agree with TRBD1. The CDR3 sequence is 16 residues long. J lost 6 bases, V lost 5 bases, and 14 bases had no gene match. Germline CDR1 and CDR2: SGHTA and FQGTGA. CDR3 coding DNA: TGTGCCAGCAGCCCCCAAGGGGGCCGGGGTGGGGATACGCAGTATTTT. This sequence encodes CASSPQGGRGGDTQYF.

This chain links TRBV27 with TRBJ2-1; a weak D match, TRBD1 (6 bases). This CDR3 region has 14 residues. The ends were cut back, 4 bases at V and 1 base at J, with 8 bases in the middle. Germline V gene lookup returns CDR1 MNHEY and CDR2 SMNVEV (reference sequence). The CDR3, as DNA: TGTGCCAGCAGTTGGCAGGGGTCCTACAATGAGCAGTTCTTC. Translating gives CASSWQGSYNEQFF.

The chain carries TRBV7-2 and TRBJ2-2, with 13 positions matching TRBD2. Germline CDR1 is SGHTA and CDR2 is FQGNSA. The V gene end was trimmed by 5 bases and the J gene end by 8 bases; junction bases not matched to a gene: 8. This CDR3 has 16 residues. The CDR3 bases are TGTGCCAGCAGCCCACGGACTAGCGGGGGACTGGGGGAGCTGTTTTTT. As protein: CASSPRTSGGLGELFF.